Below, 10 T cell receptor beta chains from the same sample are listed, as sequenced in a study of blood T cell repertoires in COVID-19. Only in-frame clones appear in the TCRdb table, and some are missing; sequencing was by immunoSEQ multiplex PCR. The sample contains tens of thousands of clones, 65% to 85% of which appear only once. The source material was peripheral blood. The receptors were sampled from a woman aged 60-70 years with acute or convalescent COVID-19.

The rearrangement joins TRBV18 to TRBJ2-5, with 14 bases aligning to TRBD2. J lost 4 bases, V lost 3 bases, and 7 bases had no gene match. CDR3 length equals 17 residues. From germline, CDR1 is KGHSH and CDR2 LQKENI. This CDR3 reads CASSPLNGLAGGETQYF. The CDR3 DNA reads TGTGCCAGCTCACCGTTGAACGGACTAGCGGGGGGAGAGACCCAGTACTTC.

The gene calls are TRBV6-6 and TRBJ2-1; no clear D gene. This CDR3 has 16 amino acids. V was cut by 0 bases and J by 0 bases, with 9 bases left in between. The germline V gene has CDR1 MNHNY and CDR2 SVGAGI (reference sequence). The CDR3 region has the DNA TGTGCCAGCAGTTACTCGTCACAGAGCTCCTACAATGAGCAGTTCTTC. It encodes CASSYSSQSSYNEQFF.

CDR3 DNA: TGTGCCAGCAGCTCCGTAGCGGGGTATGCTGAGCAGTTCTTC. Its translation: CASSSVAGYAEQFF. The chain joins TRBV7-2 to TRBJ2-1, with TRBD2 matching 8 bases. This CDR3 comprises 14 residues. Per the germline V gene, CDR1 is SGHTA and CDR2 is FQGNSA. After removal of 4 bases from V and 9 bases from J, the junction contained 8 bases not matched to a gene.

The V gene is TRBV6-5, the J gene TRBJ1-1; possibly TRBD1 for D (6 bases). The CDR3 covers 15 residues. V lost 7 bases and J 4 bases, leaving 19 bases between the germline ends. Germline-derived CDR1 and CDR2 are MNHEY and SVGAGI. This chain's CDR3 is CASIPRGNSGTEAFF. The CDR3, as DNA: TGTGCCAGCATTCCAAGGGGGAATTCGGGCACTGAAGCTTTCTTT.

This clone was seen only once. The chain joins TRBV5-6 to TRBJ2-7; the D gene is possibly TRBD2 (5 bases). Per germline, CDR1 SGHDT and CDR2 YYEEEE. CDR3 length: 14 amino acids. The V and J ends lost 4 bases and 2 bases respectively, with 13 bases between them. CDR3 residues: CASSRRTGPYEQYF. CDR3 coding DNA: TGTGCCAGCAGCCGCCGGACTGGACCCTACGAGCAGTACTTC.

V gene TRBV10-3 combines with J gene TRBJ2-3; the match to TRBD2 covers 7 bases. Germline CDR1 reads ENHRY; CDR2 reads SYGVKD. V shed 6 bases and J 2 bases; nucleotides not matched to a gene: 8. The CDR3 is 15 residues long. The CDR3 reads CAISSVERDTDTQYF. The CDR3 coding sequence is TGTGCCATCAGCAGTGTCGAGCGGGACACAGATACGCAGTATTTT.

The chain links TRBV28 to TRBJ1-6; TRBD1 aligns across 7 bases. Trimming cost V 3 bases and J 5 bases; bases outside gene matches: 10. Germline values: CDR1 MDHEN, CDR2 SYDVKM. The CDR3 runs to 17 residues. CDR3 region: CASSLGTGVANNSPLHF. The CDR3 DNA sequence: TGTGCCAGCAGTTTGGGAACAGGGGTTGCTAATAATTCACCCCTCCACTTT.

V and J are TRBV5-1 and TRBJ2-1; 9 bases match TRBD2. V lost 5 bases, J lost 0 bases, and 9 bases stayed unmatched. Germline V gene data show CDR1 as SGHRS and CDR2 as YFSETQ. The CDR3 extends over 17 amino acids. CDR3 loop: CASRGGRAGSSYNEQFF. Written as DNA, the CDR3 is TGCGCCAGCAGGGGCGGGAGGGCCGGAAGCTCCTACAATGAGCAGTTCTTC.

A single count supports this clone. This chain joins TRBV6-4 and TRBJ1-1; unclear D gene. This CDR3 region has 13 residues. Trimming took 6 bases from V and 2 from J, leaving 10 bases between them. CDR1 MRHNA and CDR2 SNTAGT come from the germline V gene. CDR3 in DNA: TGTGCCAGCAGGGTAACAGTTAACACTGAAGCTTTCTTT. Protein: CASRVTVNTEAFF.

The chain employs TRBV3-1 (or the pseudogene TRBV3-2) and TRBJ1-1, with 10 bases aligning to TRBD1. CDR1 and CDR2 from the germline V gene are LGHDT and YNNKEL (reference sequence). The ends lost 3 bases at V and 11 bases at J; junction bases unmatched: 3. This CDR3 comprises 12 residues. The CDR3 region is CASSQGGQGAFF. CDR3 DNA sequence: TGTGCCAGCAGCCAGGGGGGACAGGGGGCTTTCTTT.